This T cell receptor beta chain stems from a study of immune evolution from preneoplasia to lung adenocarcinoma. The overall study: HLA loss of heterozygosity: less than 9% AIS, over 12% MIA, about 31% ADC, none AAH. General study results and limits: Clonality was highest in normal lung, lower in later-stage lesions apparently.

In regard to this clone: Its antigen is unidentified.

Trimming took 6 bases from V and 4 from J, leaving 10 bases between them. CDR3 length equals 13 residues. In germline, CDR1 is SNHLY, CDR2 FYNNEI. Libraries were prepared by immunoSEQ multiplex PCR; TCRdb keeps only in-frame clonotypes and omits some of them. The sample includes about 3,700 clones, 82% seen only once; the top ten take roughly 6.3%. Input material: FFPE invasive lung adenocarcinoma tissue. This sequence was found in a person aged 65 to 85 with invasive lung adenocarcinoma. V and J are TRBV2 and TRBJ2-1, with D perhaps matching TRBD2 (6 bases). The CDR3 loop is CASRTGAYNEQFF. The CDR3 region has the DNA TGTGCCAGCAGGACGGGAGCATACAATGAGCAGTTCTTC.